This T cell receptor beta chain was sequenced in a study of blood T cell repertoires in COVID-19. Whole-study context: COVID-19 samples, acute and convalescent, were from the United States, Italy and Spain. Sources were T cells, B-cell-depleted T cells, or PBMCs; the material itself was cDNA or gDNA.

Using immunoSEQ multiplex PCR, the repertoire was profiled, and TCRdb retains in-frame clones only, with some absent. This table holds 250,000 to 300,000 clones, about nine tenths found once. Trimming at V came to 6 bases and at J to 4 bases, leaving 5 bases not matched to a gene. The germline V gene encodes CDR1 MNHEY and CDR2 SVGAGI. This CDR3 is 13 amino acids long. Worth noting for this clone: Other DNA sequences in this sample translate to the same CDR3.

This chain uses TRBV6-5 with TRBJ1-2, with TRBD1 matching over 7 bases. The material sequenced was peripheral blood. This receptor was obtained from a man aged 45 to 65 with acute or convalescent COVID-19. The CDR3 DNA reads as TGTGCCAGCAGCAACCAGGGGGTCTATGGCTACACCTTC. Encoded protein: CASSNQGVYGYTF.